The 5 T cell receptor beta chains presented below share a single source sample, sequenced in a study of T-cell memory formation after mild COVID-19. TCRdb reprocessed the 5' RACE reads via MiXCR and lists one record per CDR3 protein. Among roughly 15,000 distinct CDR3 sequences listed, about a fifth were seen once. Specimen: PBMCs or a T cell subset sorted from them (not recorded which). Receptor source: a man between 18 and 35 years old who had mild COVID-19 (a few samples of this study predate the infection). Cell type and time point are not known.

Comments on this clonotype: A much larger clone differs from this one at a single base, so this may be a read error. This sequence joins TRBV4-1 and TRBJ1-2; 9 nucleotides agree with TRBD1. Germline V gene lookup returns CDR1 MGHRA and CDR2 YSYEKL. V lost 7 bases to trimming and J lost 4 bases; unmatched junction nucleotides: 13. The CDR3 totals 16 residues. The CDR3 DNA sequence: TGCGCCAGCAACCCCCGGACAGGGGCTGACCCCTATGGCTACACCTTC. Protein product: CASNPRTGADPYGYTF.

This clonotype has at least ten counts. The gene calls are TRBV20-1 and TRBJ1-2; D unclear. The CDR3 is 14 residues long. Trimming stripped 0 bases from V and 10 bases from J, with 18 bases between. The germline V gene encodes CDR1 DFQATT and CDR2 SNEGSKA (reference sequence). The CDR3 protein is CSARELRTIFTYTF. For the CDR3, the DNA is TGCAGTGCTAGAGAACTCCGGACGATTTTTACCTACACCTTC.

This clonotype has at least ten counts. This chain joins TRBV6-2 or TRBV6-3 and TRBJ2-1; D gene uncertain. V lost 7 bases to trimming and J lost 5 bases, with 9 bases between them. The length of the CDR3 is 12 residues. Looked up from germline, CDR1 is MNHEY and CDR2 is SVGEGT. The CDR3 reads CASTQRHNEQFF. The CDR3 DNA reads as TGTGCCAGCACCCAGCGTCACAATGAGCAGTTCTTC.

This clonotype was counted between two and nine times. The chain uses TRBV4-3 and TRBJ2-5; D remains unclear. CDR1 and CDR2 (germline): LGHNA, YSLEER. This CDR3 is 13 amino acids long. V was shortened by 1 base and J by 2 bases, with 5 bases between the two germline ends. The CDR3 region has the DNA TGCGCCAGCAGCCAAGTGATGCAAGAGACCCAGTACTTC. Its translation is CASSQVMQETQYF.

This clonotype was detected ten times or more. This chain connects TRBV27 to TRBJ2-3; D is possibly TRBD1 (6 bases). Looked up from germline, CDR1 is MNHEY and CDR2 is SMNVEV (reference sequence). The CDR3 contains 17 residues. V was cut by 8 bases and J by 2 bases, with 23 bases left in between. The CDR3 DNA reads TGTGCCAGCTTTCCTAGAGGGTGGGGGCCCGACACAGATACGCAGTATTTT. It codes for CASFPRGWGPDTDTQYF.